This passage covers 12 T cell receptor beta chains from one sample sequenced in a study of OX40 agonist ivuxolimab in advanced cancers. Method: immunoSEQ multiplex PCR; TCRdb's copy keeps in-frame clones and lacks some. The data contain around 60,000 clones, about 91% of them singletons. This specimen was CD4+ or CD8+ T cells sorted from blood, taken in a trial of the OX40 agonist ivuxolimab. Receptors originate from an adult with an advanced solid tumor such as melanoma, head and neck, liver or kidney cancer.

This clone was seen only once. The genes are TRBV7-6 and TRBJ2-1; no reliable D call. The CDR3 covers 13 residues. CDR1 and CDR2 (germline): SGHVS, FNYEAQ. The V end was cut by 5 bases, the J end by 6 bases, with 11 bases between. The CDR3 region has the DNA TGTGCCAGCAGCACTTCTCGGGCCAATGAGCAGTTCTTC. This sequence encodes CASSTSRANEQFF.

J is TRBJ2-1 and V is TRBV18; 7 nucleotides agree with TRBD2. Trimming cost V 4 bases and J 5 bases; bases outside gene matches: 14. Germline V gene sequence: CDR1 KGHSH, CDR2 LQKENI. This CDR3 contains 17 residues. The CDR3 reads CASSRTRLAGVNNEQFF. Here the CDR3 DNA reads TGTGCCAGCTCACGCACTAGGTTAGCGGGCGTTAACAATGAGCAGTTCTTC.

The rearrangement joins TRBV6-5 to TRBJ2-7; D not resolved. Germline V gives CDR1 MNHEY, CDR2 SVGAGI. This CDR3 is built from 11 residues. Trimming pared 7 bases from V and 4 bases from J, leaving 8 bases between. Here the CDR3 DNA reads TGTGCCAGCATGGCAGAATACGAGCAGTACTTC. Protein sequence: CASMAEYEQYF.

The V and J genes are TRBV7-9 and TRBJ1-2, with a weak D call TRBD1 (6 bases). CDR3 length equals 14 residues. V shed 6 bases and J shed 3 bases, with 14 bases lying between them. CDR1 is SEHNR, CDR2 FQNEAQ, per germline (reference sequence). The CDR3 coding sequence is TGTGCCAGCAGAGGCCCGGCAGGGGACTATGGCTACACCTTC. It specifies CASRGPAGDYGYTF. The complete variable domain, with remaining parts taken from reference TRBV7-9 and TRBJ1-2, reads DTGVSQNPRHKITKRGQNVTFRCDPISEHNRLYWYRQTLGQGPEFLTYFQNEAQLEKSRLLSDRFSAERPKGSFSTLEIQRTEQGDSAMYLCASRGPAGDYGYTFGSGTRLTVV.

The chain has TRBV7-9 and TRBJ2-7, with D possibly being TRBD1 (6 bases). Germline CDR1 reads SEHNR; CDR2 reads FQNEAQ (reference sequence). The length of the CDR3 is 13 residues. Trimming shortened V by 1 base and J by 5 bases, and 9 bases separated the two germline ends. The CDR3 loop reads CASSLGQVDEQYF. The CDR3 bases are TGTGCCAGCAGCTTAGGACAGGTAGACGAGCAGTACTTC.

The V and J genes are TRBV11-3 and TRBJ2-1; 8 bases are shared with TRBD2. The junction had 6 bases not matched to a gene; V was cut back by 4 bases and J by 10 bases. The V gene's germline CDR1 is SGHNT and CDR2 YENEEA. The CDR3 is made up of 13 amino acids. The CDR3 here is CASSSHLAGEQFF. Written as DNA, the CDR3 is TGTGCCAGCAGCTCCCATCTAGCGGGCGAGCAGTTCTTC.

V gene TRBV6-6 combines with J gene TRBJ2-7; D perhaps matches TRBD2 (6 bases). This CDR3 is 16 amino acids long. In germline, CDR1 is MNHNY, CDR2 SVGAGI (reference sequence). Trimming removed 5 bases at V and 4 bases at J, with 21 bases between. The CDR3 DNA follows: TGTGCCAGCAGTCCCCGGGGAGGTACGGGTTCGTACGAGCAGTACTTC. Translation: CASSPRGGTGSYEQYF.

This clone showed up just once. The J gene is TRBJ1-1, the V gene TRBV11-1; no definite D call. V was cut by 1 base and J by 2 bases, with 11 bases left in between. Germline V gene data show CDR1 as SGHAT and CDR2 as FQDESV (reference sequence). The CDR3 has 15 amino acids. For the CDR3, the DNA is TGTGCCAGCAGCTTAGGGTTTTACGGAAACACTGAAGCTTTCTTT. The encoded protein is CASSLGFYGNTEAFF.

V gene TRBV7-8 combines with J gene TRBJ2-3; D possibly matches TRBD1 or TRBD2 (5 bases each). This CDR3 comprises 15 residues. The V gene lost 5 bases and the J gene lost 3 bases, with 15 bases spanning the gap. Germline-derived CDR1 and CDR2 are SGHVS and FQNEAQ. The CDR3 DNA is TGTGCCAGCAGCCCCGAGGGGAGCCTTACAGATACGCAGTATTTT. Amino acid sequence: CASSPEGSLTDTQYF.

The chain joins TRBV10-1 to TRBJ2-1; 10 nucleotides agree with TRBD1. From germline, CDR1 is WNHNN and CDR2 SYGVQD (reference sequence). The trim removed 3 bases at V and 8 bases at J, leaving 10 bases unmatched. The CDR3 is made up of 16 amino acids. For the CDR3, the DNA is TGCGCCAGCAGTGAACGGTTGGGACAGGGGATAGATGAGCAGTTCTTC. Protein sequence: CASSERLGQGIDEQFF.

This rearrangement joins TRBV9 to TRBJ1-3; D gene uncertain. The CDR3 spans 14 residues. The V end lost 0 bases, the J end lost 4 bases, and 8 bases lay between the germline ends. Germline CDR1 is SGDLS and CDR2 is YYNGEE. Written as DNA, the CDR3 is TGTGCCAGCAGCGTAGGACTGCAGGGAAACACCATATATTTT. This sequence encodes CASSVGLQGNTIYF.

This clone was found a few times. V is TRBV7-9 and J is TRBJ1-1, with 7 bases that match TRBD1. After removal of 5 bases from V and 1 base from J, the junction contained 7 bases not matched to a gene. This CDR3 has 15 amino acids. In germline, CDR1 is SEHNR, CDR2 FQNEAQ (reference sequence). CDR3 nucleotides: TGTGCCAGCAGCCCCCAGACAGGGTCGAACACTGAAGCTTTCTTT. Protein: CASSPQTGSNTEAFF.